This T cell receptor (beta chain) derives from a study of T cell responses to AZD1222 COVID-19 vaccine (dated by TCRdb to the early 2020s). Study-wide context: TCR sequencing was performed for fewer than 250 trial participants, of whom roughly 200 were given two doses of AZD1222 and approximately 26 were given two doses of MenACWY control vaccine. Enrollment into the trials was organized by age into subgroups of 18-55, 56-69 and 70-plus years, and those subgroups contained roughly 150, 30 and 60 TCR-sequenced participants, respectively. General findings and caveats noted by the study authors: After two AZD1222 doses, both the breadth and the depth of spike-specific TCRs were significantly higher than at day 0 and than in MenACWY recipients. Conclusions about previously exposed vaccinees were limited because only six AZD1222 recipients were SARS-CoV-2 seropositive at baseline. CD4 TCRs associated with the vaccine covered the entire spike protein, and the dominant responses were in regions 160-218 and 743-854. Epitopes outside the regions mutated in the B.1.351 and B.1.1.7 variants were reportedly recognized by nearly half of the unique spike-specific TCRs. The 56-69-year group was small, and its depth increase did not reach significance, likely because of low power. Participants were mostly white British, with more females than males. The authors suggested clonal diversity may have been underestimated. Because no day 14 peak-response samples were available, the repertoires could be characterized only after the peak T cell response.

The CDR3 regions of human TCRbeta chains were subjected to immunosequencing. The source study handled its data this way. TCRs in the repertoires were matched against a reference library of SARS-CoV-2-specific TCRs that had been generated with the MIRA antigen-specificity platform. Breadth was defined as the fraction of unique TCRs that were SARS-CoV-2-associated. Depth was defined as the fraction of total T cells that were SARS-CoV-2-associated. Using the MIRA data, each spike-specific TCR was assigned both to the spike region to which the TCR was reactive and to a CD4 or CD8 class. Log10-transformed breadth and depth values were compared by one-way ANOVA with Sidak's multiple comparisons tests. What TCRdb holds here is the immuneACCESS table cut down to in-frame rearrangements. Part of the clones is not present; checked against another copy, under half of the missing clones reflect an unresolved V gene, and the others are unexplained. V, J and clone size are those of that table, while D and trimming were read from the DNA. In this sample the table shows approximately 150,000 clones, 85% to 90% of which occur a single time. The ten largest clones add up to more than 4% of the sample.

Based on the germline V gene, the CDR1 and CDR2 sequences are LGHNA and YNFKEQ. There are 12 amino acids in the CDR3, from cysteine to phenylalanine inclusive. The CDR3 DNA has 36 bases and is translated from base 1. A distance of 0 bases separates the germline ends of V and J, which lose 1 base and 2 bases respectively. About this clone: Its binding antigen is unknown. The sample holds no much larger clone one base away, and base qualities are not on file.

What this sample's time point label stands for: about 28 days (+/-7) after the second vaccine dose. Because spike-specific TCR depth and breadth did not differ between the two schedules, AZD1222 recipients who got a second dose at roughly 4 weeks were pooled with those who got a second dose at roughly 12 weeks. Vaccinee samples were obtained from the UK trials COV001 and COV002, which included a single-blind randomized controlled phase 2/3 trial of AZD1222 (ChAdOx1 nCoV-19) in healthy adults. Trial participant PBMC samples were collected at day 0 and day 28 after the second dose for TCRbeta chain sequencing.

The TCR sequence derives from an adult who received the AZD1222 COVID-19 vaccine. The sample was peripheral blood, taken 28 days after the second AZD1222 dose. The V and J genes are TRBV4-2 and TRBJ2-1, with the D gene too uncertain to name. The DNA sequence is given as TGTGCCAGCAGCCAAGCCTACAATGAGCAGTTCTTC. This encodes CASSQAYNEQFF.